This TCR beta chain originates from a study of molecular identifiers for immune sequencing clone quantification. Notes on the study in general: Highly expanded clone sizes could be underestimated by identical TCR molecules that share a barcode.

Germline CDR1 is SGHDN and CDR2 is FVKESK. This CDR3 comprises 15 residues. Bulk TCR libraries used previously described methods and listed TCR primers. TCRdb re-analysed the PCR reads in MiXCR, keeping a single row per CDR3 protein. The data contain some 320,000 distinct CDR3 sequences, roughly a fifth of them singletons. With 10%, 30% or 50% of RNA, roughly 20,000 to 1,000,000 naive CD8 T cells were sequenced. Based on a CD8+CD4-CCR7+CD45RA+ profile, naive CD8 T cells were sorted. Points on this clonotype: Its antigen is as yet unknown. A read error is possible here, since a much larger clone lies one base away.

This sequence originates from a human donor in good health. Some libraries in this study had Jurkat cell RNA spiked in. Specimen: naive CD8+ T cells from blood, with Jurkat cell RNA spiked in. Stated subset: FACS-sorted CD8+CD4-CCR7+CD45RA+ naive T cells. The rearrangement links TRBV14 to TRBJ2-1, with 9 nucleotides matching TRBD2. As DNA, the CDR3 is TGTGCCAGCACCCAAGGGACTAGCTCTAGAAATGAGCAGTCCTTC. This encodes CASTQGTSSRNEQSF.